A single sample is the source of the 18 T cell receptor beta chains below, sequenced in a study of blood T cell repertoires in COVID-19 (dated by TCRdb to the early 2020s). Library method: the immunoSEQ multiplex PCR assay. Not all clones reach the TCRdb copy of this immuneACCESS table, which keeps in-frame sequences only. Checked studies attribute under half of the gap to unresolved V genes and leave the rest unexplained. The sample has 450,000 or so clones on record, 90% of them singletons. About 0.6% of the sample belongs to the ten largest clones. The sequenced sample was PBMCs or T cells enriched from blood (not recorded which). These receptors originate from a young man who had recovered from COVID-19.

The chain has TRBV6-6 and TRBJ1-6; D unclear. This CDR3 has 12 amino acids. Trimming took 5 bases from V and 8 from J, leaving 7 bases between them. Germline assignment: CDR1 MNHNY and CDR2 SVGAGI (reference sequence). CDR3 protein: CASSRIDSPLHF. The CDR3 bases are TGTGCCAGCAGTCGCATAGATTCACCCCTCCACTTT.

This clone has only one observation. V is TRBV12-3 or TRBV12-4 and J is TRBJ2-3; a weak D match, TRBD2 (5 bases). This CDR3 is 13 amino acids long. The ends were cut back, 6 bases at V and 7 bases at J, with 14 bases in the middle. The CDR3 reads CASSAQAGNTQYF. CDR3 DNA sequence: TGTGCCAGCAGCGCTCAAGCCGGGAATACGCAGTATTTT.

In this sample, this clone turned up once. The J gene is TRBJ1-6, the V gene TRBV27, with D maybe TRBD1 (5 bases). Per the germline V gene, CDR1 is MNHEY and CDR2 is SMNVEV (reference sequence). The CDR3 sequence is 14 residues long. Between the trimmed V and J ends, which lost 6 bases and 7 bases, there was a span of 13 bases. DNA of the CDR3: TGTGCCAGCAGGGCCGGGACTGAAAATTCACCCCTCCACTTT. Its protein is CASRAGTENSPLHF.

The J gene is TRBJ1-5, the V gene TRBV3-1 (or the pseudogene TRBV3-2); no firm D call. CDR1 and CDR2 from the germline V gene are LGHDT and YNNKEL (reference sequence). Trimming pared 4 bases from V and 5 bases from J, leaving 12 bases between. The CDR3 extends over 14 amino acids. The CDR3 region is CASSPGNSYQPQHF. CDR3 DNA sequence: TGTGCCAGCAGCCCGGGGAACAGTTATCAGCCCCAGCATTTT.

This chain joins TRBV18 and TRBJ1-1, with TRBD1 matching 8 bases. Germline trimming cut 3 bases from V and 1 base from J; bases unmatched to any gene: 4. This CDR3 region has 15 residues. The germline V gene has CDR1 KGHSH and CDR2 LQKENI. This CDR3 reads CASSPSGQANTEAFF. CDR3 DNA: TGTGCCAGCTCACCTTCGGGACAGGCGAACACTGAAGCTTTCTTT.

The genes are TRBV6-5 and TRBJ1-5; D is possibly TRBD1 (6 bases). This CDR3 spans 15 amino acids. From germline, CDR1 is MNHEY and CDR2 SVGAGI. Trimming removed 6 bases from V and 5 bases from J, with 17 bases in between. The CDR3 sequence is CASSAHRDTYQPQHF. As DNA, the CDR3 is TGTGCCAGCAGCGCCCATCGGGACACCTATCAGCCCCAGCATTTT.

The J gene is TRBJ1-1, the V gene TRBV30, with D perhaps matching TRBD1 (5 bases). CDR1 and CDR2 from the germline V gene are GTSNPN and SVGIG (reference sequence). V shed 6 bases and J shed 1 base, with 6 bases lying between them. This CDR3 spans 11 amino acids. CDR3: CACQGNTEAFF. CDR3 DNA: TGTGCCTGTCAGGGGAACACTGAAGCTTTCTTT.

On this clone itself: The sample contains more than one DNA sequence encoding this CDR3. The rearrangement links TRBV5-1 to TRBJ2-2; the match to TRBD2 covers 10 bases. Germline trimming cut 4 bases from V and 4 bases from J; bases unmatched to any gene: 4. Germline CDR1 is SGHRS and CDR2 is YFSETQ. This CDR3 is built from 15 residues. For the CDR3, the DNA is TGCGCCAGCAGCAAAGGACTAGCGGTCACCGGGGAGCTGTTTTTT. Translation: CASSKGLAVTGELFF.

V and J are TRBV2 and TRBJ2-3, with TRBD2 matching over 7 bases. This CDR3 region has 15 residues. CDR1 SNHLY and CDR2 FYNNEI come from the germline V gene. The trim removed 8 bases at V and 4 bases at J, leaving 12 bases unmatched. As DNA, the CDR3 is TGTGCCAGCCGTGGGACTACGAGATCCCCAGATACGCAGTATTTT. Protein: CASRGTTRSPDTQYF.

This sequence joins TRBV3-1 (or the pseudogene TRBV3-2) and TRBJ1-2; D is ambiguous. Germline-derived CDR1 and CDR2 are LGHDT and YNNKEL (reference sequence). CDR3 length: 14 amino acids. The V end was cut by 1 base, the J end by 5 bases, with 11 bases between. The CDR3 here is CASSQVDSGYGYTF. Here the CDR3 DNA reads TGTGCCAGCAGCCAAGTAGATTCGGGGTATGGCTACACCTTC.

The V gene is TRBV6-5, the J gene TRBJ1-2, with 7 bases identical to TRBD1. Germline V CDR1 and CDR2: MNHEY, SVGAGI. Trimming at V came to 7 bases and at J to 8 bases, leaving 16 bases not matched to a gene. The CDR3 is made up of 15 amino acids. The CDR3, as DNA: TGTGCCAGCACCCGAAGGGGGGACAGTGGGAGAGGCTACACCTTC. This codes for CASTRRGDSGRGYTF.

V gene TRBV3-1 (or the pseudogene TRBV3-2) combines with J gene TRBJ2-1, with 9 bases aligning to TRBD2. Germline CDR1 reads LGHDT; CDR2 reads YNNKEL (reference sequence). With 4 bases clipped from V and 0 bases from J, the junction kept 4 bases outside the gene matches. This CDR3 has 16 amino acids. The CDR3 DNA follows: TGTGCCAGCAGCCCGACGCGGGGGGGCTCCTACAATGAGCAGTTCTTC. Its translation: CASSPTRGGSYNEQFF.

The chain recombines TRBV5-4 with TRBJ2-6; TRBD2 agrees at 7 bases. CDR3 length equals 16 residues. Germline assignment: CDR1 SGHNT and CDR2 YYREEE (reference sequence). Germline trimming cut 0 bases from V and 2 bases from J; bases unmatched to any gene: 2. The CDR3: CASSLATSAGANVLTF. The CDR3 nucleotides read TGTGCCAGCAGCTTGGCCACTAGCGCTGGGGCCAACGTCCTGACTTTC.

V is TRBV6-5 and J is TRBJ1-2; 7 bases line up with TRBD1. The length of the CDR3 is 12 residues. The V gene's germline CDR1 is MNHEY and CDR2 SVGAGI. With V trimmed by 6 bases and J by 6 bases, 4 bases remained unmatched. The CDR3 DNA reads as TGTGCCAGCAGCAACAGGGGCCATGGCTACACCTTC. Translated, it gives CASSNRGHGYTF.

In DNA form, the CDR3 reads TGTGCCAGCAGCTCCGGGGAAGAAAAACTGTTTTTT. It specifies CASSSGEEKLFF. This chain uses TRBV7-9 with TRBJ1-4; D call uncertain. This CDR3 has 12 residues. The V and J ends lost 4 bases and 8 bases respectively, with 8 bases between them. Germline V gives CDR1 SEHNR, CDR2 FQNEAQ (reference sequence). Combining the CDR3 with reference TRBV7-9 and TRBJ1-4 gives the whole variable domain DTGVSQNPRHKITKRGQNVTFRCDPISEHNRLYWYRQTLGQGPEFLTYFQNEAQLEKSRLLSDRFSAERPKGSFSTLEIQRTEQGDSAMYLCASSSGEEKLFFGSGTQLSVL.

V gene TRBV6-5 combines with J gene TRBJ2-7; TRBD1 agrees at 9 bases. Trimming cost V 6 bases and J 5 bases; bases outside gene matches: 11. The V gene's germline CDR1 is MNHEY and CDR2 SVGAGI. This CDR3 has 15 amino acids. The CDR3 spells CASSATRQGVDEQYF. In nucleotides, the CDR3 is TGTGCCAGCAGCGCCACAAGACAGGGGGTCGACGAGCAGTACTTC.

This sequence joins TRBV12-3 or TRBV12-4 and TRBJ2-7, with D possibly matching TRBD2 (6 bases). V was cut by 5 bases and J by 10 bases, with 18 bases left in between. This CDR3 has 13 residues. The CDR3 DNA reads TGTGCCAGCAGTCCCTCGGGACTCTCGAAACAGTACTTC. Protein sequence: CASSPSGLSKQYF.

This rearrangement joins TRBV7-9 to TRBJ1-1; TRBD1 agrees at 7 bases. The junction had 7 bases not matched to a gene; V was cut back by 5 bases and J by 4 bases. The CDR3 runs 14 residues. Germline CDR1 SEHNR, CDR2 FQNEAQ (reference sequence). CDR3 DNA: TGTGCCAGCAGCCCGAGGCAGGGGGGCACTGAAGCTTTCTTT. Its protein is CASSPRQGGTEAFF.